A single T cell receptor (beta chain) is shown here with its context. Its cognate antigen is unknown. The data derive from a study of Ad26.COV2.S vaccination and SARS-CoV-2 variants. Overall study: Donor was assigned to the Ad26.COV2.S arm of trial COV1001. Study conclusions and caveats: Responses of spike-specific T cells (both CD8+ and CD4+) reportedly showed substantial breadth after vaccination. Non-spike TCR breadth did not differ much between vaccine and placebo recipients.

Looked up from germline, CDR1 is MNHEY and CDR2 is SVGAGI. CDR3 length: 15 residues. Trimming took 4 bases from V and 7 from J; bases not matched to a gene: 11. Treatment indicated: roughly 18 received Ad26.COV2.S at low or high dose, single or two shots; five or six received placebo; per-sample allocation not given. Day 63 after the first injection of vaccine or placebo was the sampling time. It was Wuhan-strain SARS-CoV-2 spike that the Ad26 vaccine vector expressed. Assay used: immunoSEQ multiplex PCR; TCRdb lists only in-frame clones, some missing. This sample has some 340,000 clones, with about 85% found just once.

The sequence was collected from a person aged 18 to 65 who received the Ad26.COV2.S COVID-19 vaccine or a placebo. Sequencing was performed on peripheral blood, taken in a trial of Ad26.COV2.S vaccine versus placebo. V gene TRBV6-5 combines with J gene TRBJ1-2, with 8 bases lining up with TRBD1. CDR3 sequence: CASSSLQGELSGYTF. CDR3 coding DNA: TGTGCCAGCAGTTCCTTACAGGGGGAATTATCTGGCTACACCTTC.